This T cell receptor (beta chain) came from a study of T cell changes during pregnancy in multiple sclerosis. Clones were read by immunoSEQ multiplex PCR, and TCRdb kept only the in-frame ones, dropping some. The profile shows tens of thousands of clones, approximately 90% of them singletons. The germline V gene encodes CDR1 GTSNPN and CDR2 SVGIG (reference sequence). With 2 bases removed from V and 8 bases from J, the gap between germline ends came to 6 bases. This CDR3 spans 11 amino acids. The TCR originated in a female donor with multiple sclerosis, enrolled in a pregnancy study. The sequencing used CD4+ T cells from peripheral blood mononuclear cells, collected in the first trimester of pregnancy. The J gene is TRBJ2-2, the V gene TRBV30; D remains ambiguous. The CDR3 sequence is CAWSSSGELFF. In DNA, the CDR3 is TGTGCCTGGAGTTCCTCGGGGGAGCTGTTTTTT.